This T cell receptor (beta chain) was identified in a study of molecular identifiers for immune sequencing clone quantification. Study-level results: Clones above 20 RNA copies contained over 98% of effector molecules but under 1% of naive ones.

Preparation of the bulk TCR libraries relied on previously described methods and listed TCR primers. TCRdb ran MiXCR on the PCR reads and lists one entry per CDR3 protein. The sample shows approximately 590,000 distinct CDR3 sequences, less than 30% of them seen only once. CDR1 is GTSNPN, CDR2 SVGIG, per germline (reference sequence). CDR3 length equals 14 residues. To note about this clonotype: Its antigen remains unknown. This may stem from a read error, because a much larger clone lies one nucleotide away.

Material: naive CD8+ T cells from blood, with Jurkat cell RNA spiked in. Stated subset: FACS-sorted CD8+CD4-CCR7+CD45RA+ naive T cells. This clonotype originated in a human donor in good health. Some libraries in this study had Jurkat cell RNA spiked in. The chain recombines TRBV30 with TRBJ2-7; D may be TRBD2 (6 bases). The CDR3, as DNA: TGTGGCGCCTGTGAAGGGGAGGAAGACTACGAGCAGTACTTC. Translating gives CGACEGEEDYEQYF.